The 2 T cell receptor beta chains in this list originate from one sample, sequenced in a study of blood T cell repertoires in COVID-19. Clones were read by immunoSEQ multiplex PCR, and TCRdb kept only the in-frame ones, dropping some. The sample lists around 15,000 clones, roughly 90% seen once, with approximately 3.1% in the top ten. Sample: peripheral blood. Receptors originate from a human donor in a cohort sampled during active COVID-19.

V is TRBV19 and J is TRBJ1-5; 8 nucleotides agree with TRBD1. V lost 3 bases and J lost 5; bases outside the gene matches: 3. CDR1 LNHDA and CDR2 SQIVND come from the germline V gene (reference sequence). The CDR3 length is 14 residues. The CDR3 here is CASSIRGLDQPQHF. The DNA of the CDR3 is TGTGCCAGTAGTATCAGGGGGCTGGATCAGCCCCAGCATTTT. The full variable domain, rest sourced from reference TRBV19 and TRBJ1-5, is DGGITQSPKYLFRKEGQNVTLSCEQNLNHDAMYWYRQDPGQGLRLIYYSQIVNDFQKGDIAEGYSVSREKKESFPLTVTSAQKNPTAFYLCASSIRGLDQPQHFGDGTRLSIL.

CDR3: CASGGGPLLSSGNTIYF. The DNA of the CDR3 is TGTGCCAGCGGAGGGGGCCCCCTCCTGAGCTCTGGAAACACCATATATTTT. V gene TRBV9 combines with J gene TRBJ1-3, with 7 bases aligning to TRBD1. CDR3 length: 17 amino acids. J was trimmed by 0 bases and V by 7 bases; bases with no gene match: 13. Germline CDR1 and CDR2: SGDLS and YYNGEE. The full variable domain, in which reference TRBV9 and TRBJ1-3 provide the parts outside the CDR3, is DSGVTQTPKHLITATGQRVTLRCSPRSGDLSVYWYQQSLDQGLQFLIQYYNGEERAKGNILERFSAQQFPDLHSELNLSSLELGDSALYFCASGGGPLLSSGNTIYFGEGSWLTVV.